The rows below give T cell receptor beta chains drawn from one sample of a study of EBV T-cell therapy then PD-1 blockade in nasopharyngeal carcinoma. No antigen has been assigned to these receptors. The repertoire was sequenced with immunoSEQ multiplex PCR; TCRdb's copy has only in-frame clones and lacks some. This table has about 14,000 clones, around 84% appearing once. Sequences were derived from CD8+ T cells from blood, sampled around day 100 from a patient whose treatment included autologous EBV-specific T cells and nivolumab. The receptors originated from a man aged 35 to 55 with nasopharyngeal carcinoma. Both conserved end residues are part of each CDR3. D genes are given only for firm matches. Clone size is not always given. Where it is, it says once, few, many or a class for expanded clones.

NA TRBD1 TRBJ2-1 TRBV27 TGTGCCAGCAGAGTTGCCGGGACAGGGGAAAACAATGAGCAGTTCTTC CASRVAGTGENNEQFF
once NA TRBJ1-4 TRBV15 TGTGCCACCAGCGATTTCTTACTCGGGAGCGAAAAACTGTTTTTT CATSDFLLGSEKLFF
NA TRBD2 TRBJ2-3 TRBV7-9 TGTGCCAGCAGCTTAAGTTGGGGGGGGAGCACAGATACGCAGTATTTT CASSLSWGGSTDTQYF
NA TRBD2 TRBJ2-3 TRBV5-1 TGCGCCAGCAGCCAGGCCGGACTAGCGGGCCGCACAGATACGCAGTATTTT CASSQAGLAGRTDTQYF
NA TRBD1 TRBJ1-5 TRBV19 TGTGCCAGTAGTATAGTCTCCCTTCAAGGGACAGGGATCGGTCAGCCCCAGCATTTT CASSIVSLQGTGIGQPQHF
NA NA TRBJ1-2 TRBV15 TGTGCCACCAGCAGAGGTTATGGCTACACCTTC CATSRGYGYTF
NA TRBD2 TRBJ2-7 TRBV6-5 TGTGCCAGCAGTTACGTCGGAGCGGGGGGACGCTACGAGCAGTACTTC CASSYVGAGGRYEQYF
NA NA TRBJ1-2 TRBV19 TGTGCCAGTAGTATAGCGGGGGCGAACTATGGCTACACCTTC CASSIAGANYGYTF
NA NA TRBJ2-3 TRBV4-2 TGTGCCAGCAGCCAAGATATGGAGCGGGCCCGGCAAGATACGCAGTATTTT CASSQDMERARQDTQYF
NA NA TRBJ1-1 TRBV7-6 TGTGCCAGCAGCTTATCAGTGCTGGGCCCACCGAACACTGAAGCTTTCTTT CASSLSVLGPPNTEAFF
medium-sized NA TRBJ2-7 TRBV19 TGTGCCAGTACAGGGTACGAGCAGTACTTC CASTGYEQYF
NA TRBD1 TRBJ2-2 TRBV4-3 TGCGCCAGCAGCCAAGTGGTATTATTAGGGGGCGCAACCGGGGAGCTGTTTTTT CASSQVVLLGGATGELFF
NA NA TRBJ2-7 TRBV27 TGTGCCAGCAGTTTTGGATCGGGACACGGTCCCTACGAGCAGTACTTC CASSFGSGHGPYEQYF
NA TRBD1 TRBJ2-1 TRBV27 TGTGCCAGCAGTTGGGGACAGAACAATGAGCAGTTCTTC CASSWGQNNEQFF
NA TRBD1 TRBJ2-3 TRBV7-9 TGTGCCAGCAGCGCCCGGGACAGGGTTTTGGATACGCAGTATTTT CASSARDRVLDTQYF
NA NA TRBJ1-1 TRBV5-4 TGTGCCAGCAGCCTGAGCTGGGCGACTGAAGCTTTCTTT CASSLSWATEAFF
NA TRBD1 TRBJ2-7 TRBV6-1 TGTGCCAGCAGTGAAGGGACAGGGGGGAGCTACGAGCAGTACTTC CASSEGTGGSYEQYF
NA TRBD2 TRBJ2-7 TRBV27 TGTGCCAGCAGGTGGGGGGGGATGTCCTACGAGCAGTACTTC CASRWGGMSYEQYF
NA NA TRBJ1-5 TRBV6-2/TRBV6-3 TGTGCCAGCAGCACCGGGACGGAGAATCGGCCCCAGCATTTT CASSTGTENRPQHF
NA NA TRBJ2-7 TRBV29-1 TGCAGCGCTGGGGGGGACACGGCCTACGAGCAGTACTTC CSAGGDTAYEQYF
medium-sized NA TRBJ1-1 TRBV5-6 TGTGCCAGCAGCTTGGCGTTGAACACTGAAGCTTTCTTT CASSLALNTEAFF
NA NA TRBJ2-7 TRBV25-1 TGTGCCAGCGGTGACGGAGCCTACGAGCAGTACTTC CASGDGAYEQYF
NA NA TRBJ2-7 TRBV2 TGTGCCAGCAGTGGTCAGGGCGACGAGCAGTACTTC CASSGQGDEQYF
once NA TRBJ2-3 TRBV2 TGTGCCAGCATTGGGGGGCAGGGTGAAACAGATACGCAGTATTTT CASIGGQGETDTQYF
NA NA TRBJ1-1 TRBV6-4 TGTGCCAGCAGTGAAAGGTGGTCAAGAAACACTGAAGCTTTCTTT CASSERWSRNTEAFF
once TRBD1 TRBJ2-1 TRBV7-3 TGTGCCAGCAGCTTAGGGGGACAGGCCAGCTCCTACAATGAGCAGTTCTTC CASSLGGQASSYNEQFF
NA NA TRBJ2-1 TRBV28 TGTGCCAGCAGTTTAAGTAATGAGCAGTTCTTC CASSLSNEQFF
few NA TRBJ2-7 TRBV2 TGTGCCAGCATGGGCGTCTACGAGCAGTACTTC CASMGVYEQYF
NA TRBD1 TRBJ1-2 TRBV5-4 TGTGCCAGCAGCCACGACAGGGCCTCAAACGCCTATGGCTACACCTTC CASSHDRASNAYGYTF
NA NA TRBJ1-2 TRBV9 TGTGCCAGCAGCGTAGGGCAGGAGGATTATGGCTACACCTTC CASSVGQEDYGYTF
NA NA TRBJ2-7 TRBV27 TGTGCCAGCAGATCCGCTGGTACCGGGACAAGGGACGAGCAGTACTTC CASRSAGTGTRDEQYF
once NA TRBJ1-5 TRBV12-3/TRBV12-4 TGTGCCAGCAGTCCAGGTGTCTATCAGCCCCAGCATTTT CASSPGVYQPQHF
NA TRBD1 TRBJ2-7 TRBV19 TGTGCCAGTAGTATGGACAGGTTCGGGGCCTACGAGCAGTACTTC CASSMDRFGAYEQYF
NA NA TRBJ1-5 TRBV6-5 TGTGCCAGCAGTTACGGGCAGGGAAATTACCAGCCCCAGCATTTT CASSYGQGNYQPQHF
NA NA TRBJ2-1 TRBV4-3 TGCGCCAGCAGCTACTCGGGCTCCTACAATGAGCAGTTCTTC CASSYSGSYNEQFF
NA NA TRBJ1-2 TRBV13 TGTGCCAGCAGCTTAGGAACGGGTAACTATGGCTACACCTTC CASSLGTGNYGYTF
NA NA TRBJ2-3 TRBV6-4 TGTGCCAGCAGTGAGGATAGGGGAACCACAGATACGCAGTATTTT CASSEDRGTTDTQYF
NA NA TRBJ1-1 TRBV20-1 TGCAGTGCTGAGAAAGGATACGGGGCTTTCTTT CSAEKGYGAFF
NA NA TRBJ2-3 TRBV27 TGTGCCAGCAGTTTTTGGCCAGATACGCAGTATTTT CASSFWPDTQYF
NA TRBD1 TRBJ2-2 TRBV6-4 TGTGCCAGCAGCGCTGGACAGGCGAACACCGGGGAGCTGTTTTTT CASSAGQANTGELFF
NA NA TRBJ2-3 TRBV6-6 TGTGCCAGCAGTTACTTTAAGGGGGACACAGATACGCAGTATTTT CASSYFKGDTDTQYF
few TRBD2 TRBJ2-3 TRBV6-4 TGTGCCAGCAGTCCGACCGGACTAGAGTCAGATACGCAGTATTTT CASSPTGLESDTQYF
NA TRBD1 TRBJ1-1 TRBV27 TGTGCCAGCAGCCAGGGACAGGGAGTTTTGAACACTGAAGCTTTCTTT CASSQGQGVLNTEAFF
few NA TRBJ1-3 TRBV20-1 TGCAGTGCTAGTCTGCAGGGAAACACCATATATTTT CSASLQGNTIYF
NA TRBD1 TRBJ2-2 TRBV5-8 TGTGCCAGCAGCGGGGACAGCCTAACCGGGGAGCTGTTTTTT CASSGDSLTGELFF
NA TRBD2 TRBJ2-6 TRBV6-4 TGTGCCAGCCTTGAGGGGACGGGGGGAAGCGGGGCCAACGTCCTGACTTTC CASLEGTGGSGANVLTF
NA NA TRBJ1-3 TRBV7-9 TGTGCCAGCAGCTCCAACTACGCGGAGATTCCTGGAAACACCATATATTTT CASSSNYAEIPGNTIYF
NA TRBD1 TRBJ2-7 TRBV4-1 TGCGCCAGCAGCCAAGAACACAGGGGGTACGACGAGCAGTACTTC CASSQEHRGYDEQYF
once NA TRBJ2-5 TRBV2 TGTGCCAGCACCCCCCTCCGGGGAGGGGGCCAAGAGACCCAGTACTTC CASTPLRGGGQETQYF
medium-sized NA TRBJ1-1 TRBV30 TGTGCCTGGAGTGCGGGACGGCCAAGGAACACTGAAGCTTTCTTT CAWSAGRPRNTEAFF
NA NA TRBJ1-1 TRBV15 TGTGCCACCAGCCCCGAGACCTACAGTAACACTGAAGCTTTCTTT CATSPETYSNTEAFF
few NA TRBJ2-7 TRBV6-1 TGTGCCAGCACCTTTAGTGTAGGTTACGAGCAGTACTTC CASTFSVGYEQYF
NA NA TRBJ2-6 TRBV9 TGTGCCAGCAGCGCTCGGTACTCTGGGGCCAACGTCCTGACTTTC CASSARYSGANVLTF
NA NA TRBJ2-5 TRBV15 TGTGCCACCAGCCATGTTGCGGGAGAGACCCAGTACTTC CATSHVAGETQYF
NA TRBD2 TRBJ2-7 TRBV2 TGTGCCAGCGATTCGACAGGGTCCCTGACTAGCGGAACCTCCTACGAGCAGTACTTC CASDSTGSLTSGTSYEQYF
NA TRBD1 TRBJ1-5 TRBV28 TGTGCCAGCAGTCCGTATGACAGGGTCAATCAGCCCCAGCATTTT CASSPYDRVNQPQHF
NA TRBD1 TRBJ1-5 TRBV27 TGTGCCAGCAGTCCGGACAGGGTCGATCAGCCCCAGCATTTT CASSPDRVDQPQHF
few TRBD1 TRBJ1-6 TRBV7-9 TGTGCCTGCTGCTCCCACGACTGGGAGGGGGCTGGATCACCCCTCCACTTT CACCSHDWEGAGSPLHF